What follows describes a single TCR beta chain. Its cognate antigen is unknown. The data stem from a study of OX40 agonist ivuxolimab in advanced cancers. Notes on the study in general: Among the lowest peripheral clonal expansion occurred in 0.1-3.0 mg/kg partial responders. Circulating CD4+ and CD8+ T cells showed clonal expansion by week 6 at 0.1 to 3.0 mg/kg.

This table comes from immunoSEQ multiplex PCR, and its TCRdb copy is limited to in-frame clones, with some not included. The table records about 52,000 clones, approximately 87% of them present only once. From germline, CDR1 is ENHRY and CDR2 SYGVKD. There are 14 residues in the CDR3. V lost 5 bases and J lost 0, with 10 bases in between. The chain links TRBV10-3 to TRBJ1-1; maybe TRBD1 (6 bases). The sequenced sample was CD4+ or CD8+ T cells sorted from blood, obtained in a trial of the OX40 agonist ivuxolimab. The receptor was derived from an adult with an advanced solid tumor such as melanoma, head and neck, liver or kidney cancer. Here the CDR3 reads CAISPGQMNTEAFF. The DNA of the CDR3 is TGTGCCATCAGTCCCGGACAGATGAACACTGAAGCTTTCTTT.